This T cell receptor (beta chain) stems from a study of cytomegalovirus exposure and HLA in healthy donors. Study results and limitations: Reported findings show TCR beta sequences accurately forecast HLA-A and HLA-B alleles in most subjects. Association of a missense DCLRE1C variant with TCR beta V- and J-gene trimming was reported in a later analysis. In vitro experiments confirmed that a few CMV-associated chains were specific for CMV antigens. It was reported in a later analysis that an Asian-associated ancestry cluster showed fewer N-insertions than the 666-donor mean.

Turning to this clone: Its antigen is undetermined.

Germline V gene sequence: CDR1 SGHRS, CDR2 YFSETQ. The V end was cut by 1 base, the J end by 5 bases, with 9 bases between. The CDR3 sequence is 13 residues long. The PCR contained 60 Vbeta and 13 Jbeta primers. The protocol was immunoSEQ multiplex PCR, while the TCRdb copy is restricted to in-frame clones and leaves out a portion. This table has 120,000 or so clones, around three quarters appearing once. The sequence was collected from a woman aged 40 to 49 in good health and CMV-seropositive. The material sequenced was PBMCs. The rearrangement links TRBV5-1 to TRBJ2-5, with a weak D call TRBD1 (5 bases). CDR3 bases: TGCGCCAGCAGCTTGTGGGGCGTGGAGACCCAGTACTTC. This sequence encodes CASSLWGVETQYF.